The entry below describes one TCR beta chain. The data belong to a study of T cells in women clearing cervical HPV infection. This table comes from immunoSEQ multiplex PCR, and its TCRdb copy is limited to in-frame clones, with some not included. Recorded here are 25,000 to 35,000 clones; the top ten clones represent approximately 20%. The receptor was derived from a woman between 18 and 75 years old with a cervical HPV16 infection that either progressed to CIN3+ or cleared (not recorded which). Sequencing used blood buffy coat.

CDR3 region: CASSIDGTGGDQETQYF. The CDR3 bases that were read are TGTGCCAGTAGTATAGACGGGACAGGGGGGGATCAAGAGACC. V is TRBV19 and J is TRBJ2-5, with 11 bases matching TRBD1. The read ends 3 residues early relative to the CDR3; the germline J gene fills the gap. The CDR3 sequence is 17 residues long. Losses at the gene ends were 0 bases for V and 2 bases for J; bases not matched to a gene: 5. Germline V gene sequence: CDR1 LNHDA, CDR2 SQIVND (reference sequence).